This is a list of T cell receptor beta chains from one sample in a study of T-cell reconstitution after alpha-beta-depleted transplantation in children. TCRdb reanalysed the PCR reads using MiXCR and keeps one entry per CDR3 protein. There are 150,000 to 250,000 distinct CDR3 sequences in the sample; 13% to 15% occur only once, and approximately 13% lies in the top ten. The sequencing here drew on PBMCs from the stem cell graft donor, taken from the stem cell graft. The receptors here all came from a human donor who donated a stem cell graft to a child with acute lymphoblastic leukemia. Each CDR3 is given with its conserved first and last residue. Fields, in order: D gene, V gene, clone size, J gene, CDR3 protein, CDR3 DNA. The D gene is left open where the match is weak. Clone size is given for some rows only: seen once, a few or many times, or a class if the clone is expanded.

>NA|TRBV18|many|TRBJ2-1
CASSPSLSSYNEQFF
TGTGCCAGCTCACCATCCCTGAGCTCCTACAATGAGCAGTTCTTC
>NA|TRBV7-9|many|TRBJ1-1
CASSLAASLEAFF
TGTGCCAGCAGCTTAGCCGCTTCCCTTGAAGCTTTCTTT
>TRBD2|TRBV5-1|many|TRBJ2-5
CASSRGVQETQYF
TGCGCCAGCAGCCGGGGGGTCCAAGAGACCCAGTACTTC
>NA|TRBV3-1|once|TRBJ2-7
CASTQEIRDTPGLEQYF
TGTGCCAGCACCCAAGAGATACGGGACACCCCCGGGTTGGAGCAGTACTTC
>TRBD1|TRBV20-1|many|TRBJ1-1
CSAITGGNTEAFF
TGCAGTGCTATCACAGGGGGCAACACTGAAGCTTTCTTT
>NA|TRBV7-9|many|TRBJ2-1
CASTSAQSGLHNEQFF
TGTGCCAGCACCTCAGCACAATCGGGACTCCACAATGAGCAGTTCTTC
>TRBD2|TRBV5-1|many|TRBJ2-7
CASSLGGLAGGPGGGEQYF
TGCGCCAGCAGCTTGGGAGGACTAGCGGGAGGGCCGGGCGGCGGCGAGCAGTACTTC
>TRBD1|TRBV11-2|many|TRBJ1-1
CASSLQGVGTEAFF
TGTGCCAGCAGCTTGCAGGGGGTGGGCACTGAAGCTTTCTTT
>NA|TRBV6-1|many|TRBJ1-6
CASSRTAYNSPLHF
TGTGCCAGCAGTAGGACAGCCTATAATTCACCCCTCCACTTT
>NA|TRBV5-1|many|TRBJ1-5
CASSSDGGNQPQHF
TGCGCCAGCAGCTCTGACGGAGGCAATCAGCCCCAGCATTTT
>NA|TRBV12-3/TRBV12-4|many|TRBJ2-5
CASTVIAAKGQETQYF
TGTGCCAGCACCGTAATAGCGGCCAAGGGCCAAGAGACCCAGTACTTC
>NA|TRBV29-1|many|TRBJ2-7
CSAGLVGEQYF
TGCAGCGCAGGGCTAGTCGGTGAGCAGTACTTC
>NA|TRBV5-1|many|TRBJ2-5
CASSVQGGETQYF
TGCGCCAGCAGTGTACAGGGAGGAGAGACCCAGTACTTC
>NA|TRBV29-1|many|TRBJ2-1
CSVRPRRVTNEQFF
TGCAGCGTTCGCCCCAGAAGAGTCACCAATGAGCAGTTCTTC
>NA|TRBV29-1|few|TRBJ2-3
CSVGDGRSWTQYF
TGCAGCGTTGGGGACGGGAGAAGTTGGACGCAGTATTTT
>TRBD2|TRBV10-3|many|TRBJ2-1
CAISRGLADNEQFF
TGTGCCATCAGCAGGGGACTAGCGGACAATGAGCAGTTCTTC
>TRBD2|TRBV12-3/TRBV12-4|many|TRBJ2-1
CASSVGLAGNEQFF
TGTGCCAGCAGTGTGGGACTAGCGGGCAATGAGCAGTTCTTC
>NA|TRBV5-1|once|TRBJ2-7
CASSPRTNSYEQYF
TGCGCCAGCAGCCCTAGGACAAACTCCTACGAGCAGTACTTC
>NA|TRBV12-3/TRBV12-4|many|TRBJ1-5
CASSFGQISNQPQHF
TGTGCCAGCAGTTTTGGACAGATTAGCAATCAGCCCCAGCATTTT
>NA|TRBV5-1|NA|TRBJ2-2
CASSSWKNTGELFF
TGCGCCAGCAGCTCCTGGAAGAACACCGGGGAGCTGTTTTTT
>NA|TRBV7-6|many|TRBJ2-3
CASSKAALARADTQYF
TGTGCCAGCAGCAAGGCGGCCCTGGCACGAGCAGATACGCAGTATTTT
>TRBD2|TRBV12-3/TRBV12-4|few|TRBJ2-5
CASSLWTSGRETQYF
TGTGCCAGCAGTTTATGGACTAGCGGGAGGGAGACCCAGTACTTC
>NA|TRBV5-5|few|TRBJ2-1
CASSLQGDARGYNEQFF
TGTGCCAGCAGCTTGCAAGGGGACGCCAGGGGTTACAATGAGCAGTTCTTC
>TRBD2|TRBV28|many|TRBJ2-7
CASSLGNGGGEQYF
TGTGCCAGCAGTTTGGGGAATGGGGGGGGAGAGCAGTACTTC
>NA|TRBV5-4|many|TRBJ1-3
CASSLAETGGGNTIYF
TGTGCCAGCAGCTTGGCCGAGACAGGAGGTGGAAACACCATATATTTT
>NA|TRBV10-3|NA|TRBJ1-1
CATGAGPMNTEAFF
TGTGCCACCGGGGCAGGGCCCATGAACACTGAAGCTTTCTTT
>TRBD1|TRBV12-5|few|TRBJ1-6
CASGFWTGRSNSPLHF
TGTGCTAGTGGTTTCTGGACAGGGCGCTCCAATTCACCCCTCCACTTT
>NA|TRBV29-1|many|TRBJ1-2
CSVVPDLGGYTF
TGCAGCGTTGTACCCGACCTTGGGGGCTACACCTTC
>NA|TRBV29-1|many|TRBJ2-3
CSVEGRGDTDTQYF
TGCAGCGTTGAAGGCAGGGGGGACACAGATACGCAGTATTTT
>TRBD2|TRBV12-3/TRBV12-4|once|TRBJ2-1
CASKTSGRDEQFF
TGTGCCAGCAAGACTAGCGGGAGAGATGAGCAGTTCTTC
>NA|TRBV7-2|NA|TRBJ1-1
CASSLVGGRNTEAFF
TGTGCCAGCAGCTTAGTTGGGGGGCGAAACACTGAAGCTTTCTTT
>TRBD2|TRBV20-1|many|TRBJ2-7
CSARDDGLAGGTYEQYF
TGCAGTGCTAGAGATGATGGGCTAGCGGGAGGGACCTACGAGCAGTACTTC
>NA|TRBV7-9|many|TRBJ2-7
CASSFGVEQYF
TGTGCCAGCAGCTTCGGGGTTGAGCAGTACTTC
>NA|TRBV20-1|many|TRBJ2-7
CSALLSGSIEQYF
TGCAGTGCTCTTCTCTCGGGCAGCATCGAGCAGTACTTC
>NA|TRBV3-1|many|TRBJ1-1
CASSLSGGGEGAFF
TGTGCCAGCAGCCTCAGCGGGGGGGGCGAGGGAGCTTTCTTT
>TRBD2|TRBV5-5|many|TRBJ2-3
CASSLFSGRTDTQYF
TGTGCCAGCAGCTTGTTTAGCGGGAGGACAGATACGCAGTATTTT
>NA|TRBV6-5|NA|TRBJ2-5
CASMQRETQYF
TGTGCCAGCATGCAGCGGGAGACCCAGTACTTC
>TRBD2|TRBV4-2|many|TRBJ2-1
CASSPLGLAGDSYNEQFF
TGTGCCAGCAGCCCTTTGGGACTAGCGGGAGACTCCTACAATGAGCAGTTCTTC
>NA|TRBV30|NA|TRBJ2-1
CAWSPLAVKQFF
TGTGCCTGGAGCCCCTTAGCGGTGAAGCAGTTCTTC
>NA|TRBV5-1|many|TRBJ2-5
CASRSWSGEETQYF
TGCGCCAGCAGATCCTGGTCGGGAGAAGAGACCCAGTACTTC
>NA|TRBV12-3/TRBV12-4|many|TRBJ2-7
CASSLGTSYEQYF
TGTGCCAGCAGTTTGGGTACTTCCTACGAGCAGTACTTC
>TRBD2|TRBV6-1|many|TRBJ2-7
CAVTSGTYEQYF
TGTGCCGTGACTAGCGGAACCTACGAGCAGTACTTC
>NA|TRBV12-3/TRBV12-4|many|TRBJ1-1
CASTLRGEGSTEAFF
TGTGCCAGCACTCTCCGAGGCGAGGGGAGCACTGAAGCTTTCTTT